This TCR beta chain was recorded in a study of PD-1 blockade in classical Hodgkin lymphoma. Study observations and caveats: Those starting nivolumab under 1 year post-ASCT were excluded. Newly diagnosed patients had baseline TCR diversity that was reportedly lower than that of healthy donors. Causes of the repertoire differences remain undefined, possibly disease activity or prior therapy.

Profiling relied on immunoSEQ multiplex PCR, and the TCRdb table lists in-frame clones only, not all of them. The sample gives around 40,000 clones, around 71% of which show up once; over 2.5% is in the top ten. Comment on this clone: What it recognizes is unknown.

All the patients suffered relapse after autologous stem cell transplantation, and brentuximab vedotin exposure differed. The material sequenced was peripheral blood mononuclear cells (PBMCs), taken at baseline. This TCR was sampled from a human donor with classical Hodgkin lymphoma.

CDR3 DNA sequence: TGTGCCAGCAGTGCACTAGCGGGGGTCACAGATACGCAGTATTTT. Protein: CASSALAGVTDTQYF. The chain combines TRBV27 with TRBJ2-3, with TRBD2 matching over 11 bases. The CDR3 has 15 residues. Trimming cost V 5 bases and J 2 bases; bases outside gene matches: 3. CDR1 MNHEY and CDR2 SMNVEV come from the germline V gene (reference sequence).